The entry that follows covers one T cell receptor (beta chain) sequence. The entry originates in a study of blood T cell repertoires in COVID-19. Study-wide background: Acute and convalescent COVID-19 samples came from the United States, Italy and Spain.

Germline V gene sequence: CDR1 SGHDN, CDR2 FVKESK. V shed 3 bases and J shed 4 bases, with 15 bases lying between them. CDR3 length equals 15 residues. Profiled with immunoSEQ multiplex PCR; TCRdb holds only in-frame clones, not every one. The table records over 600,000 clones, 90% of them present only once. The rearrangement uses TRBV14 and TRBJ1-1; tentatively, D is TRBD1 (5 bases). Sequencing was carried out using peripheral blood. The TCR was taken from a woman under 30 with acute or convalescent COVID-19. CDR3 residues: CASSQGGKVGTEAFF. The DNA of the CDR3 is TGTGCCAGCAGCCAGGGGGGGAAGGTGGGCACTGAAGCTTTCTTT.